This T cell receptor beta chain was profiled in a study of cytomegalovirus exposure and HLA in healthy donors. V was shortened by 0 bases and J by 10 bases, with 13 bases between the two germline ends. Germline lookup yields CDR1 MGHRA and CDR2 YSYEKL. This CDR3 has 14 amino acids. Worth noting for this clone: Its antigen is unidentified.

Whole-study findings and limits: The study had only CMV serostatus as immune exposure information. Across donors, most TCRs were seen rarely, yet some public ones were widespread.

PCR used 60 Vbeta primers and 13 Jbeta primers. This table comes from immunoSEQ multiplex PCR, and its TCRdb copy is limited to in-frame clones, with some not included. The sample gives about 160,000 clones, 70% to 90% of which show up once; 2.4% is in the top ten. The chain has TRBV4-1 and TRBJ2-1, with D maybe TRBD1 (6 bases). Sequencing was done on a sample of PBMCs. This TCR was sampled from a male donor in good health and CMV-seronegative. The CDR3 sequence: CASSQDRDGTEQFF. CDR3 nucleotides: TGCGCCAGCAGCCAAGATCGGGATGGGACAGAGCAGTTCTTC.